This T cell receptor beta chain is drawn from a study of T cell repertoires in cytomegalovirus infection. The CDR3 loop spans 19 amino acids. CDR1 and CDR2 (germline): SEHNR, FQNEAQ (reference sequence). V was trimmed by 2 bases and J by 7 bases, leaving 26 bases between them. MiXCR was run by TCRdb on the reads, yielding one entry per CDR3 protein. Of about 69,000 distinct CDR3 sequences listed, about 30% are singletons. Of note for this clonotype: Its antigen is undetermined.

The sample consisted of CD8+ T cells from cultured PBMCs, taken from culture after CMV antigen stimulation. This chain links TRBV7-9 with TRBJ1-4, with a possible D match to TRBD1 (6 bases). This TCR derives from a human donor in good health (CMV status not recorded). Some clones in this sample may be carry-over from other donors' samples. As DNA, the CDR3 is TGTGCCAGCAGCTTATTTCATTACCGAAAAACAGAAGGGGGTGAAAAACTGTTTTTT. Its translation is CASSLFHYRKTEGGEKLFF.